Below, 22 T cell receptor beta chains from the same sample are listed, as sequenced in a study of cytomegalovirus exposure and HLA in healthy donors. Assay: immunoSEQ multiplex PCR; the TCRdb copy retains only in-frame clones and omits some. Among about 240,000 clones listed, 87% were seen once. The sample was PBMCs. The receptors were sampled from a young man in good health and CMV-seronegative.

The CDR3 region has the DNA TGTGCCAGCAGCTTGGGTCACGACAGGGGGAGATACGAGCAGTACTTC. Translating gives CASSLGHDRGRYEQYF. The chain combines TRBV7-2 with TRBJ2-7; TRBD1 agrees at 9 bases. Per germline, CDR1 SGHTA and CDR2 FQGNSA. V was clipped by 3 bases and J by 4 bases; unmatched bases: 10. The CDR3 extends over 16 amino acids.

This clone showed up just once. The V and J genes are TRBV18 and TRBJ2-7, with unresolved D. CDR3 length: 11 residues. Germline V gene sequence: CDR1 KGHSH, CDR2 LQKENI. Trimming shortened V by 3 bases and J by 6 bases, and 6 bases separated the two germline ends. The CDR3 here is CASSPSSEQYF. Written as DNA, the CDR3 is TGTGCCAGCTCACCGTCCAGCGAGCAGTACTTC.

The chain carries TRBV4-1 and TRBJ2-6, with TRBD1 as a possible D gene (5 bases). V lost 6 bases and J 0 bases, leaving 15 bases between the germline ends. Germline values: CDR1 MGHRA, CDR2 YSYEKL. The CDR3 contains 17 residues. The CDR3 is CASSRQGLNSGANVLTF. DNA for the CDR3: TGCGCCAGCAGTAGGCAGGGCCTCAACTCTGGGGCCAACGTCCTGACTTTC.

V and J are TRBV9 and TRBJ1-3; D gene uncertain. This CDR3 region has 14 residues. From germline, CDR1 is SGDLS and CDR2 YYNGEE. V was shortened by 4 bases and J by 1 base, with 9 bases between the two germline ends. Here the CDR3 reads CASSPGISGNTIYF. DNA for the CDR3: TGTGCCAGCAGCCCGGGGATTTCTGGAAACACCATATATTTT.

The chain combines TRBV9 with TRBJ2-1; 10 bases fit TRBD2. The CDR3 is 14 amino acids. After removal of 3 bases from V and 8 bases from J, the junction contained 5 bases not matched to a gene. Germline V gene sequence: CDR1 SGDLS, CDR2 YYNGEE. The CDR3 loop reads CASSASGSFDEQFF. CDR3 DNA: TGTGCCAGCAGCGCTAGCGGGAGCTTTGATGAGCAGTTCTTC.

This rearrangement joins TRBV7-2 to TRBJ1-2; unclear D gene. The V gene's germline CDR1 is SGHTA and CDR2 FQGNSA. V was shortened by 1 base and J by 6 bases, with 9 bases between the two germline ends. The CDR3 runs 13 residues. The CDR3 DNA sequence: TGTGCCAGCAGCTTAGAATGGGAGGATGGCTACACCTTC. This encodes CASSLEWEDGYTF.

The V gene is TRBV18, the J gene TRBJ2-3; TRBD1 agrees at 7 bases. The CDR3 runs 16 residues. Germline V lookup: CDR1 KGHSH, CDR2 LQKENI. V dropped 6 bases and J dropped 0; count of bases not matched to a gene: 9. The CDR3 sequence: CASSNRQGISTDTQYF. The CDR3 nucleotides are TGTGCCAGCTCCAATCGACAGGGTATCAGCACAGATACGCAGTATTTT.

The chain is built from TRBV11-2 and TRBJ1-6; D is uncertain. Trimming took off 0 bases at V and 16 bases at J, with 10 bases between the two ends. Germline CDR1 and CDR2: SGHAT and FQNNGV. CDR3 size: 12 residues. The CDR3 nucleotides are TGTGCCAGCAGCTTAGAACCCACACAGCTCCACTTT. Encoded protein: CASSLEPTQLHF. Drawing the rest from reference TRBV11-2 and TRBJ1-6, the complete variable domain is EAGVAQSPRYKIIEKRQSVAFWCNPISGHATLYWYQQILGQGPKLLIQFQNNGVVDDSQLPKDRFSAERLKGVDSTLKIQPAKLEDSAVYLCASSLEPTQLHFGNGTRLTVT.

The rearrangement uses TRBV5-1 and TRBJ2-7; TRBD2 is a possible D gene (5 bases). CDR1 is SGHRS and CDR2 is YFSETQ in the germline V gene. CDR3 length equals 14 residues. Deletions cut 6 bases from V and 1 base from J, with 14 bases between. The CDR3 DNA sequence: TGCGCCAGCACCGCCGGGGTAGATTCCTACGAGCAGTACTTC. Translation: CASTAGVDSYEQYF. The variable domain in full, with the rest retrieved from reference TRBV5-1 and TRBJ2-7, is KAGVTQTPRYLIKTRGQQVTLSCSPISGHRSVSWYQQTPGQGLQFLFEYFSETQRNKGNFPGRFSGRQFSNSRSEMNVSTLELGDSALYLCASTAGVDSYEQYFGPGTRLTVT.

The gene calls are TRBV5-1 and TRBJ1-5, with D possibly matching TRBD1 (5 bases). Trimming removed 4 bases from V and 4 bases from J, with 15 bases in between. CDR1 and CDR2 (germline): SGHRS, YFSETQ. The CDR3 runs 15 residues. In nucleotides, the CDR3 is TGCGCCAGCAGCCGACTCGGGGGTTTAAATCAGCCCCAGCATTTT. It is translated as CASSRLGGLNQPQHF.

The count of this clone is one. The gene calls are TRBV2 and TRBJ1-5; D uncertain. The CDR3 runs to 15 residues. The germline V gene encodes CDR1 SNHLY and CDR2 FYNNEI. V was clipped by 6 bases and J by 1 base, with 13 bases between them. The CDR3 region has the DNA TGTGCCAGCAGAGAGCGGGAAGTAAGCAATCAGCCCCAGCATTTT. It is translated as CASREREVSNQPQHF.

CDR3 bases: TGTGCCAGCAGTTTAATTCGTGTCAGGGGGAACGAGCAGTACTTC. It specifies CASSLIRVRGNEQYF. The rearrangement uses TRBV28 and TRBJ2-7; 7 bases match TRBD1. This CDR3 comprises 15 residues. CDR1 MDHEN and CDR2 SYDVKM come from the germline V gene. Unmatched junction bases numbered 9, after V lost 2 bases and J lost 5 bases. The full variable domain, in which reference TRBV28 and TRBJ2-7 provide the parts outside the CDR3, is DVKVTQSSRYLVKRTGEKVFLECVQDMDHENMFWYRQDPGLGLRLIYFSYDVKMKEKGDIPEGYSVSREKKERFSLILESASTNQTSMYLCASSLIRVRGNEQYFGPGTRLTVT.

This chain connects TRBV30 to TRBJ1-2; 9 bases fit TRBD1. The germline V gene has CDR1 GTSNPN and CDR2 SVGIG (reference sequence). V gave up 3 bases and J gave up 4 bases; unmatched junction bases: 9. The CDR3 runs 15 residues. The CDR3 loop reads CAWSQKGQGFYGYTF. CDR3 DNA sequence: TGTGCCTGGAGCCAAAAGGGACAGGGTTTCTATGGCTACACCTTC.

As DNA, the CDR3 is TGTGCCAGCCAGGGGGGCGGGTTGCTCGATGGCTACACCTTC. Translating it yields CASQGGGLLDGYTF. This rearrangement joins TRBV7-9 to TRBJ1-2; the match to TRBD1 covers 7 bases. CDR1 is SEHNR and CDR2 is FQNEAQ in the germline V gene (reference sequence). V shed 8 bases and J 6 bases; nucleotides not matched to a gene: 12. This CDR3 contains 14 residues.

This clone was observed a single time. V and J are TRBV7-9 and TRBJ1-2; no reliable D call. The CDR3 loop spans 14 amino acids. The V gene lost 5 bases and the J gene lost 4 bases, with 14 bases spanning the gap. Per germline, CDR1 SEHNR and CDR2 FQNEAQ (reference sequence). The CDR3 DNA is TGTGCCAGCAGCACTGTCCCGGTTGGCTATGGCTACACCTTC. It specifies CASSTVPVGYGYTF.

The chain uses TRBV27 and TRBJ2-7; tentatively, D is TRBD1 (5 bases). Trimming took off 1 base at V and 6 bases at J, with 13 bases between the two ends. Per the germline V gene, CDR1 is MNHEY and CDR2 is SMNVEV (reference sequence). The CDR3 contains 14 residues. The CDR3 DNA follows: TGTGCCAGCAGTTTATTGTCAGGGAAGGCCGAGCAGTACTTC. Amino acids: CASSLLSGKAEQYF.

The chain recombines TRBV19 with TRBJ1-2; D not resolved. Germline-derived CDR1 and CDR2 are LNHDA and SQIVND (reference sequence). This CDR3 comprises 14 residues. V lost 5 bases, J lost 0 bases, and 10 bases lay in between. CDR3 coding DNA: TGTGCCAGTAGTTCCACACCAACTAACTATGGCTACACCTTC. It is translated as CASSSTPTNYGYTF.

V and J are TRBV4-2 and TRBJ2-1; D gene unclear. V lost 0 bases and J 6 bases, leaving 12 bases between the germline ends. Germline values: CDR1 LGHNA, CDR2 YNFKEQ. The CDR3 totals 15 residues. CDR3 bases: TGTGCCAGCAGCCAAGAGGTCTTCACAGCCAATGAGCAGTTCTTC. This codes for CASSQEVFTANEQFF.

This chain uses TRBV5-8 with TRBJ2-7; D gene uncertain. CDR3 length: 12 residues. Trimming left V 1 base short and J 3 bases short, with 5 bases between. CDR1 and CDR2 (germline): SGHTS, YDEGEE. CDR3 sequence: CASSLRSYEQYF. The CDR3 coding sequence is TGTGCCAGCAGCTTGAGGAGCTACGAGCAGTACTTC.

The chain links TRBV5-3 to TRBJ2-3; 9 nucleotides agree with TRBD2. TRBV5-3 is given ORF status, its function remaining uncertain. The CDR3 is made up of 15 amino acids. With 0 bases clipped from V and 4 bases from J, the junction kept 3 bases outside the gene matches. The CDR3 region is CARSLASGNPDTQYF. CDR3 sequence (DNA): TGTGCCAGAAGCTTGGCTAGCGGGAACCCAGATACGCAGTATTTT.

The chain combines TRBV18 with TRBJ2-1; the D gene is possibly TRBD1 (5 bases). V was shortened by 0 bases and J by 5 bases, with 8 bases between the two germline ends. Germline CDR1 KGHSH, CDR2 LQKENI. The CDR3 is made up of 14 amino acids. CDR3 bases: TGTGCCAGCTCACCACCCGCAGGGAACAATGAGCAGTTCTTC. As protein: CASSPPAGNNEQFF.

V usage is TRBV6-4 and J usage is TRBJ2-3, with 9 bases fitting TRBD1. CDR3 length equals 16 residues. The V and J ends lost 5 bases and 0 bases, in that order; junction bases with no gene match: 6. Germline CDR1 MRHNA, CDR2 SNTAGT. CDR3 protein: CASSRTGTGSTDTQYF. The CDR3 bases are TGTGCCAGCAGTCGAACCGGGACAGGGAGCACAGATACGCAGTATTTT.